What follows are 14 T cell receptor beta chains derived from one specimen sequenced in a study of T cells after yellow fever vaccination. Each CDR3 protein is one row after TCRdb ran MiXCR on the 5' RACE reads. The sample records about 160,000 distinct CDR3 sequences, around 7% being singletons. The sample in question was CD4+ T cells sorted from PBMCs, obtained 5 days after the first yellow fever vaccination. The source of these receptors is a man younger than 35 who received the YFV17D yellow fever vaccine.

This clonotype was counted many times. The gene calls are TRBV6-5 and TRBJ2-7; D gene uncertain. V was pared by 2 bases and J by 2 bases, with 19 bases between. In germline, CDR1 is MNHEY, CDR2 SVGAGI. The CDR3 totals 17 residues. The CDR3, as DNA: TGTGCCAGCAGTTACGGACCCCGGCCCCCGGTCCCCTACGAGCAGTACTTC. It is translated as CASSYGPRPPVPYEQYF.

This chain links TRBV18 with TRBJ2-3; 8 bases match TRBD2. The ends lost 3 bases at V and 0 bases at J; junction bases unmatched: 5. Germline-derived CDR1 and CDR2 are KGHSH and LQKENI. The CDR3 is made up of 16 amino acids. The DNA for the CDR3 is TGTGCCAGCTCACCCTTGGCGGGGGGAAGCACAGATACGCAGTATTTT. Its translation: CASSPLAGGSTDTQYF.

This clonotype has a count of ten or more. This chain uses TRBV10-3 with TRBJ2-5; TRBD1 aligns across 9 bases. After removal of 5 bases from V and 5 bases from J, the junction contained 15 bases not matched to a gene. CDR1 is ENHRY, CDR2 SYGVKD, per germline. The CDR3 sequence is 17 residues long. The DNA for the CDR3 is TGTGCCATCAGTTCGGGTGAGACACAGGGGGCAGCGGAGACCCAGTACTTC. Its translation: CAISSGETQGAAETQYF.

This clonotype was seen repeatedly, ten times or more. This chain connects TRBV18 to TRBJ1-1, with 7 positions matching TRBD1. The CDR3 is 13 amino acids. With V trimmed by 5 bases and J by 6 bases, 6 bases remained unmatched. The V gene's germline CDR1 is KGHSH and CDR2 LQKENI. The CDR3 here is CASSEQGMAEAFF. The CDR3 region has the DNA TGTGCCAGCTCAGAACAGGGGATGGCTGAAGCTTTCTTT.

A note on this clonotype: With a much larger clone just one base away, this may be a read error. The chain recombines TRBV6-6 with TRBJ2-1; D remains unclear. Germline CDR1 MNHNY, CDR2 SVGAGI (reference sequence). The CDR3 is 12 residues long. The V and J ends lost 0 bases and 6 bases respectively, with 3 bases between them. Here the CDR3 reads CASSYSVNEQFF. The CDR3 DNA follows: TGTGCCAGCAGTTACTCTGTCAATGAGCAGTTCTTC.

This clonotype was observed a handful of times. The rearrangement uses TRBV29-1 and TRBJ2-5, with 8 bases lining up with TRBD1. The V segment lost 4 bases and the J segment 4 bases; nucleotides outside the gene matches: 8. Germline V gene sequence: CDR1 SQVTM, CDR2 ANQGSEA. This CDR3 contains 14 residues. The CDR3 loop is CSVGRQGRVETQYF. DNA of the CDR3: TGCAGCGTTGGAAGACAGGGGAGAGTAGAGACCCAGTACTTC. Full variable domain (remainder filled in from reference TRBV29-1 and TRBJ2-5): SAVISQKPSRDICQRGTSLTIQCQVDSQVTMMFWYRQQPGQSLTLIATANQGSEATYESGFVIDKFPISRPNLTFSTLTVSNMSPEDSSIYLCSVGRQGRVETQYFGPGTRLLVL.

This clonotype was found many times. The chain recombines TRBV27 with TRBJ2-7; D might be TRBD1 (6 bases). Trimming shortened V by 3 bases and J by 7 bases, and 22 bases separated the two germline ends. CDR1 and CDR2 from the germline V gene are MNHEY and SMNVEV (reference sequence). The CDR3 extends over 16 amino acids. The CDR3 spells CASSFRYDSQGVEQYF. CDR3 coding DNA: TGTGCCAGCAGTTTCCGTTACGATTCACAGGGAGTTGAGCAGTACTTC.

The chain has TRBV5-1 and TRBJ1-4; TRBD1 is a possible D gene (5 bases). This CDR3 is 13 amino acids long. CDR1 SGHRS and CDR2 YFSETQ come from the germline V gene. Between the trimmed V and J ends, which lost 3 bases and 8 bases, there was a span of 11 bases. The CDR3 DNA reads as TGCGCCAGCAGCTCCAGGGTAGGGGAAAAACTGTTTTTT. It encodes CASSSRVGEKLFF.

The chain combines TRBV7-2 with TRBJ1-5; D is unclear. The germline gives CDR1 SGHTA, CDR2 FQGNSA. The length of the CDR3 is 12 residues. Deletions cut 1 base from V and 11 bases from J, with 9 bases between. As DNA, the CDR3 is TGTGCCAGCAGCTTAGGATGGGGAACCCAGCATTTT. Translated: CASSLGWGTQHF. The complete variable domain, with remaining parts taken from reference TRBV7-2 and TRBJ1-5, reads GAGVSQSPSNKVTEKGKDVELRCDPISGHTALYWYRQSLGQGLEFLIYFQGNSAPDKSGLPSDRFSAERTGGSVSTLTIQRTQQEDSAVYLCASSLGWGTQHFGDGTRLSIL.

Ten or more counts support this clonotype. CDR3 in DNA: TGTGCCAGCAGCGAAGTACAGGGTTACGGCTACACCTTC. This codes for CASSEVQGYGYTF. This chain joins TRBV7-2 and TRBJ1-2, with D perhaps matching TRBD1 (6 bases). From germline, CDR1 is SGHTA and CDR2 FQGNSA. Trimming left V 5 bases short and J 8 bases short, with 15 bases between. This CDR3 comprises 13 residues.

There are many counts of this clonotype. This chain links TRBV4-3 with TRBJ1-3; unclear D gene. Trimming removed 0 bases from V and 1 base from J, with 7 bases in between. The length of the CDR3 is 15 residues. Germline V gives CDR1 LGHNA, CDR2 YSLEER. The CDR3 loop reads CASSQDQRSGNTIYF. CDR3 DNA sequence: TGCGCCAGCAGCCAAGATCAGAGATCTGGAAACACCATATATTTT.

This clonotype has more than one count but fewer than ten. The chain carries TRBV3-1 and TRBJ1-5; a weak D match, TRBD1 (5 bases). V lost 2 bases, J lost 4 bases, and 9 bases lay in between. Germline V CDR1 and CDR2: LGHDT, YNNKEL (reference sequence). The CDR3 is 14 residues long. DNA for the CDR3: TGTGCCAGCAGCCAATCCGGGGGGAATCAGCCCCAGCATTTT. Translated, it gives CASSQSGGNQPQHF.

The chain is built from TRBV19 and TRBJ2-6; D unclear. CDR1 and CDR2 from the germline V gene are LNHDA and SQIVND (reference sequence). V gave up 8 bases and J gave up 0 bases, with 5 bases separating them. This CDR3 spans 13 amino acids. This chain's CDR3 is CASGDSGANVLTF. The CDR3 DNA reads TGTGCCAGTGGGGACTCTGGGGCCAACGTCCTGACTTTC.

The chain joins TRBV6-5 to TRBJ2-5; D gene unclear. The CDR3 loop spans 14 amino acids. Trimming cost V 2 bases and J 2 bases, with 9 bases left between them. Germline V gives CDR1 MNHEY, CDR2 SVGAGI. The chain's CDR3 is CASSYRQLQETQYF. As DNA, the CDR3 is TGTGCCAGCAGTTACCGTCAACTACAAGAGACCCAGTACTTC.